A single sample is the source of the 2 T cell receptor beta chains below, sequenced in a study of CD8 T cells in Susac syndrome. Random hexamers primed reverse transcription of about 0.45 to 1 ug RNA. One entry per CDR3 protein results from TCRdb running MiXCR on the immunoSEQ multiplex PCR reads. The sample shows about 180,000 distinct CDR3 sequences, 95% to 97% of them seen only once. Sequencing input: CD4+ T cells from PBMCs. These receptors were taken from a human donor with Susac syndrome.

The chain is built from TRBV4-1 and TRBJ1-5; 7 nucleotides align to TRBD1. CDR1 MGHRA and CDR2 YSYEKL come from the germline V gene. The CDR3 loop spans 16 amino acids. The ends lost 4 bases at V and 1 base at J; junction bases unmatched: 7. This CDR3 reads CASSRLGTVSNQPQHF. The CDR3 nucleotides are TGCGCCAGCAGCCGTCTAGGGACAGTGAGCAATCAGCCCCAGCATTTT.

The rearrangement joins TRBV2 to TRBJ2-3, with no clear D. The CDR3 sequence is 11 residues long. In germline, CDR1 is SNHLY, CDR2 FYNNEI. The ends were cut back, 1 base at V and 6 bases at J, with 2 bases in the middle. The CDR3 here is CASSEVDTQYF. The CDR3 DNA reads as TGTGCCAGCAGTGAAGTGGATACGCAGTATTTT.